This TCR beta chain was sequenced in a study of blood T cell repertoires in COVID-19. Study as a whole: Researchers got acute and convalescent COVID-19 samples from the United States, Italy and Spain. From T cells, B-cell-depleted T cells, or PBMCs came the material, which was cDNA or gDNA.

Under the authors' procedure: Estimation of nucleated cell counts relied on the amplification of reference gene primers. The method was immunoSEQ multiplex PCR; TCRdb's version includes in-frame clones alone and lacks a portion of them. The V and J calls and the clone size are those of that table, but D and trimming were determined from the DNA. The sample has more than 300,000 clones; roughly 90% are singletons. Germline CDR1 WNHNN, CDR2 SYGVQD (reference sequence). The CDR3 length is 13 residues. V shed 4 bases and J 2 bases; nucleotides not matched to a gene: 1. The source material was peripheral blood. The receptor was derived from a woman aged 65 to 85 with COVID-19, enrolled during active disease. This chain uses TRBV10-1 with TRBJ1-2; 7 bases agree with TRBD1. The CDR3 region is CASSGDRNYGYTF. The CDR3 bases are TGCGCCAGCAGTGGGGACAGAAACTATGGCTACACCTTC.